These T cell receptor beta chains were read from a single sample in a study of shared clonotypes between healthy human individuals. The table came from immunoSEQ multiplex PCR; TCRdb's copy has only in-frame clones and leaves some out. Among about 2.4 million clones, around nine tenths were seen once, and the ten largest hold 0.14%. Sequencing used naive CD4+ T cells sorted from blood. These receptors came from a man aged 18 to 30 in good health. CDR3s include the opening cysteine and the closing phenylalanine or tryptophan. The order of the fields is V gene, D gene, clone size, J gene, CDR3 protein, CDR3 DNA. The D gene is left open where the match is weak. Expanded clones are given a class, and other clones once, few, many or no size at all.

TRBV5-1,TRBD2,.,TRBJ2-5,CASSSTSGEETQYF,TGCGCCAGCAGCTCTACTAGCGGGGAAGAGACCCAGTACTTC
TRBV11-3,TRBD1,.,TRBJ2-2,CASSYRGTGATGELFF,TGTGCCAGCAGCTACCGTGGGACAGGGGCCACCGGGGAGCTGTTTTTT
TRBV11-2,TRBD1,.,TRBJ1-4,CASSLGFKGGQKLFF,TGTGCCAGCAGCTTAGGGTTTAAAGGGGGCCAAAAACTGTTTTTT
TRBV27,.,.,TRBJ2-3,CASSLSGGRDTQYF,TGTGCCAGCAGTTTATCCGGGGGCCGTGATACGCAGTATTTT
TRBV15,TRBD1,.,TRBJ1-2,CATSRTGPAGGYTF,TGTGCCACCAGCAGGACAGGGCCGGCGGGGGGCTACACCTTC
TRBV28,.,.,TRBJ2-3,CATAGDTDTQYF,TGTGCCACCGCGGGTGACACAGATACGCAGTATTTT
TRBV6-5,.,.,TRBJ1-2,CAISEVSGEGYTF,TGTGCCATCAGTGAGGTTTCGGGGGAGGGCTACACCTTC
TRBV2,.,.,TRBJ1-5,CASSEIDRIYQPQHF,TGTGCCAGCAGTGAAATAGATAGGATTTATCAGCCCCAGCATTTT
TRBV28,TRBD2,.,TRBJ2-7,CASKTQAGPLRQYF,TGTGCCAGCAAGACTCAAGCGGGGCCCTTAAGGCAGTACTTC
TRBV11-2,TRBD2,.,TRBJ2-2,CATVGGQTSGELFF,TGTGCCACCGTGGGAGGGCAAACGTCCGGGGAGCTGTTTTTT
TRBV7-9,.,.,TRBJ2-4,CASSLVGNIQYF,TGTGCCAGCAGCTTAGTCGGAAACATTCAGTACTTC
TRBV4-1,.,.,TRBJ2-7,CASSQDPRGSYEQYF,TGCGCCAGCAGCCAAGACCCTCGGGGGTCCTACGAGCAGTACTTC
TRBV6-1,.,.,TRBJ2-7,CASRRDSALYF,TGTGCCAGCAGACGAGACTCCGCTCTGTACTTC
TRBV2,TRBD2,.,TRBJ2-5,CASEVASGFVAQYF,TGTGCCAGCGAAGTGGCTAGCGGGTTTGTGGCCCAGTACTTC
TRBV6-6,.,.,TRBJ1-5,CASSRQTNSNQPQHF,TGTGCCAGCAGTAGACAGACGAATAGCAATCAGCCCCAGCATTTT
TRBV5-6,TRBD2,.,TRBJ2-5,CASRNGLAGGETQYF,TGTGCCAGCAGGAACGGACTAGCGGGGGGAGAGACCCAGTACTTC
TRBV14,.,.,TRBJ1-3,CASSLSAGNTIYF,TGTGCCAGCAGCCTCTCGGCTGGAAACACCATATATTTT
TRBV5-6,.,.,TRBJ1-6,CASSAKGRNNSPLHF,TGTGCCAGCAGCGCTAAGGGACGGAATAATTCACCCCTCCACTTT
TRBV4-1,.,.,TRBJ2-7,CASSQGERASPNYEQYF,TGCGCCAGCAGCCAAGGGGAACGGGCTAGCCCGAACTACGAGCAGTACTTC
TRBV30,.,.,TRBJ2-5,CAWSGGSTNRETQYF,TGTGCCTGGAGTGGCGGTTCGACGAACCGAGAGACCCAGTACTTC
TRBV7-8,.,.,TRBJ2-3,CASSKGPAQYF,TGTGCCAGCAGCAAGGGACCAGCGCAGTATTTT
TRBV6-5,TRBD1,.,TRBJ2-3,CASSYRDRATDTQYF,TGTGCCAGCAGTTACCGGGACAGGGCCACAGATACGCAGTATTTT
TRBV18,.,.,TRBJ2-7,CASSLDSTYEQYF,TGTGCCAGCTCGCTAGACAGTACCTACGAGCAGTACTTC
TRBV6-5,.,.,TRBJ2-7,CASSHRAGYEQYF,TGTGCCAGCAGTCACAGGGCAGGCTACGAGCAGTACTTC
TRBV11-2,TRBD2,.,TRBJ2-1,CASSLARSGRYNEQFF,TGTGCCAGCAGCTTAGCTCGTAGCGGGAGGTACAATGAGCAGTTCTTC
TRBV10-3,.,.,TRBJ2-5,CAIRDSQRETQYF,TGTGCCATCAGGGACAGCCAAAGGGAGACCCAGTACTTC
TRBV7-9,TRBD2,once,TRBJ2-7,CASSTGGLPDYEQYF,TGTGCCAGCAGCACGGGAGGCCTACCCGACTACGAGCAGTACTTC
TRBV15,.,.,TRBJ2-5,CATSRDAGQGETQYF,TGTGCCACCAGCAGAGACGCAGGGCAGGGAGAGACCCAGTACTTC
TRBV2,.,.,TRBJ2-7,CASRGDRYEQYF,TGTGCCAGCAGGGGCGATCGATACGAGCAGTACTTC
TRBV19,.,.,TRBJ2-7,CASRLALSSYEQYF,TGTGCCAGTAGACTAGCCTTAAGCTCCTACGAGCAGTACTTC
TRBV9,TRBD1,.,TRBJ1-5,CASSVGTGVSNQPQHF,TGTGCCAGCAGCGTAGGTACAGGGGTAAGCAATCAGCCCCAGCATTTT
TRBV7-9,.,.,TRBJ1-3,CASSLVANSGNTIYF,TGTGCCAGCAGCTTAGTCGCTAACTCTGGAAACACCATATATTTT
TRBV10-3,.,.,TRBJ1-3,CAISDIGAHSGNTIYF,TGTGCCATCAGTGATATCGGCGCCCACTCTGGAAACACCATATATTTT
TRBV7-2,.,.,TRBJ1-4,CASSSSGVNEKLFF,TGTGCCAGCAGCTCGTCAGGGGTAAATGAAAAACTGTTTTTT
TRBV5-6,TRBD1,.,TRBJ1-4,CASSLDRGRATNEKLFF,TGTGCCAGCAGCCTAGACAGGGGCAGGGCAACTAATGAAAAACTGTTTTTT
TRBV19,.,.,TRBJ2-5,CASSIVAGLGETQYF,TGTGCCAGTAGTATTGTGGCGGGGTTGGGGGAGACCCAGTACTTC
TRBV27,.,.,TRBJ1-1,CASSSSRPRGNTEAFF,.
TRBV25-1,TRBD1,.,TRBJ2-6,CASSENRGRSGANVLTF,TGTGCCAGCAGTGAGAACAGGGGGCGCTCTGGGGCCAACGTCCTGACTTTC
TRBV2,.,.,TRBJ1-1,CASSEGRGTEAFF,TGTGCCAGCAGTGAGGGGCGGGGGACTGAAGCTTTCTTT
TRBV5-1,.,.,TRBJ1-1,CASRVANTEAFF,TGCGCCAGCAGGGTTGCGAACACTGAAGCTTTCTTT
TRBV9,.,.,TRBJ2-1,CASSQKLDPPSNEQFF,TGTGCCAGCAGCCAAAAACTGGACCCCCCGAGCAATGAGCAGTTCTTC
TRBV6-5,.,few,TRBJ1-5,CASSYSYSSNQPQHF,TGTGCCAGCAGTTACAGTTACAGCTCAAATCAGCCCCAGCATTTT
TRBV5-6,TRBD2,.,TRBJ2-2,CASRAGAAVGELFF,TGTGCCAGCAGGGCGGGAGCCGCTGTAGGGGAGCTGTTTTTT
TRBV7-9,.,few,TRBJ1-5,CASSSAGDYQPQHF,TGTGCCAGCAGCTCGGCCGGGGACTATCAGCCCCAGCATTTT
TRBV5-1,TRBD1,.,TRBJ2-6,CASRDPGQGARGANVLTF,TGCGCCAGCAGGGACCCGGGACAGGGGGCTCGAGGGGCCAACGTCCTGACTTTC
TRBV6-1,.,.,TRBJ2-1,CASSEGLVFNEQFF,TGTGCCAGCAGTGAGGGTCTAGTCTTCAATGAGCAGTTCTTC
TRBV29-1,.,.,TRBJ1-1,CSVGSPQGSKTEAFF,TGCAGCGTTGGTTCGCCCCAGGGATCGAAGACTGAAGCTTTCTTT
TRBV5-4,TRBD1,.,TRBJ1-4,CASGRTGEGEKLFF,TGTGCCAGCGGTCGGACAGGGGAGGGTGAAAAACTGTTTTTT
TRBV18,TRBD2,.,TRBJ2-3,CASSPLFSGSSDTQYF,TGTGCCAGCTCACCCCTGTTCAGCGGGAGTTCAGATACGCAGTATTTT
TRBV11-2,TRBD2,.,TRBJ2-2,CASRPLAGGNTGELFF,TGTGCCAGCAGACCGCTAGCGGGAGGGAACACCGGGGAGCTGTTTTTT
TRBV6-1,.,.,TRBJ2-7,CASSEGVPAFQYF,TGTGCCAGCAGTGAAGGAGTGCCCGCCTTCCAGTACTTC
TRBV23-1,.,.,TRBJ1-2,CASSQKTAPRQRIYGYTF,TGCGCCAGCAGTCAGAAAACCGCTCCTAGACAAAGGATCTATGGCTACACCTTC
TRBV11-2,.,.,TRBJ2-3,CASSLGIGYLSTDTQYF,TGTGCCAGCAGCTTAGGTATCGGGTACCTCAGCACAGATACGCAGTATTTT
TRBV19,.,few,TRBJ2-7,CASSPGQPYEQYF,TGTGCCAGTAGTCCGGGACAACCCTACGAGCAGTACTTC
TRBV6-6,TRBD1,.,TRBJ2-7,CASTPGQGREQYF,TGTGCCAGCACCCCGGGACAGGGGCGTGAGCAGTACTTC